These T cell receptor beta chains were read from a single sample in a study of cytomegalovirus exposure and HLA in healthy donors. The repertoire was sequenced with immunoSEQ multiplex PCR; TCRdb's copy has only in-frame clones and lacks some. Of about 110,000 clones in the sample, under 97% were seen once. The sequencing input was PBMCs. These receptors all stem from a woman between 18 and 29 years old in good health and CMV-seronegative. Both conserved end residues are part of each CDR3. Fields, in order: V gene, CDR3 protein.

TRBV10-3 | CAISKQDQPQHF
TRBV5-4 | CASSYRGYEQYF
TRBV10-3 | CAISRDRGNEQFF
TRBV9 | CASSLLPGQGTSGELFF
TRBV27 | CASRDRTSGADTQYF
TRBV7-2 | CASSSVRGMNTEAFF
TRBV5-1 | CASSLGRTNYGYTF
TRBV6-5 | CASTNPGLAANEQFF
TRBV7-3 | CASSLTLTNTGELFF
TRBV5-1 | CASSFGPAGESYTF
TRBV6-5 | CASSQAGGTEAFF
TRBV4-2 | CASSQDRTVYGYTF
TRBV4-2 | CASSQVALGGGTFTGELFF
TRBV7-9 | CASSTNAGQVNYGYTF
TRBV19 | CASIPDRYSNQPQHF
TRBV19 | CASDGLAGRTDTQYF
TRBV29-1 | CSVEGAGSEQYF
TRBV30 | CAWNRAYEQYF
TRBV9 | CASSVHREAYGYTF
TRBV5-1 | CASSGQVMNTEAFF
TRBV19 | CASTAGGVTYNEQFF
TRBV28 | CASSSSPLDRADTF
TRBV7-3 | CASSPGTGLGGELFF
TRBV9 | CASSAQLAEETQYF
TRBV15 | CASSLTEGETQYF